This paragraph reports one TCR beta chain. The data originate from a study of shared clonotypes between healthy human individuals. The deep-level immunoSEQ assay was used. Produced via immunoSEQ multiplex PCR; TCRdb's table is partial and in-frame only. The profile shows about 2.3 million clones, around 92% of them singletons. All donors qualified as healthy HIV-negative adults and had experienced no recent acute infections or vaccinations. V lost 6 bases to trimming and J lost 3 bases; unmatched junction nucleotides: 6. CDR3 length equals 14 residues. Germline V gene sequence: CDR1 MDHEN, CDR2 SYDVKM.

The sequence came from a man aged 18-30 years in good health. Some clones in this sample may be carry-over from other donors' samples. The rearrangement joins TRBV28 to TRBJ2-3; 7 nucleotides line up with TRBD2. The sequenced sample was naive CD4+ T cells from PBMCs. The subset was: CD45RA+ positively selected. CDR3 in DNA: TGTGCCAGCAGCCCCGGGGAGGGAACAGATACGCAGTATTTT. Protein product: CASSPGEGTDTQYF.